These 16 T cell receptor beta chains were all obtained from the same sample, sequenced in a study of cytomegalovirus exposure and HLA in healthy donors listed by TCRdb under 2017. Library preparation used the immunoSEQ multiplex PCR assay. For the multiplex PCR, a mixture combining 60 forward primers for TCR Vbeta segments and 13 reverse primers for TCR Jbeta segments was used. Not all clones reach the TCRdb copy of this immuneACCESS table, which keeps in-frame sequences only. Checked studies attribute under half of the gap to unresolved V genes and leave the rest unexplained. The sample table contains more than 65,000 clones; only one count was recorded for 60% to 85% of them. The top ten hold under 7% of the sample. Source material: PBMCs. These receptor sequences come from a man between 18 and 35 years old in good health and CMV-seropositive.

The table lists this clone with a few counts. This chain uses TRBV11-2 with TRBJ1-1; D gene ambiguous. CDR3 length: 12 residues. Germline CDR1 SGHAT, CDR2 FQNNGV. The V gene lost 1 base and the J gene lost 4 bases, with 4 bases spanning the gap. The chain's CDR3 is CASSLAVTEAFF. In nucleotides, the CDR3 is TGTGCCAGCAGCTTAGCAGTCACTGAAGCTTTCTTT.

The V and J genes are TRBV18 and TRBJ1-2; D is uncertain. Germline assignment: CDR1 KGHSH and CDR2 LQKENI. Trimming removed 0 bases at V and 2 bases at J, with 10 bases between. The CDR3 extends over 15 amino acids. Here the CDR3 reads CASSPPGRSNYGYTF. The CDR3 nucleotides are TGTGCCAGCTCACCACCGGGCCGATCCAACTATGGCTACACCTTC.

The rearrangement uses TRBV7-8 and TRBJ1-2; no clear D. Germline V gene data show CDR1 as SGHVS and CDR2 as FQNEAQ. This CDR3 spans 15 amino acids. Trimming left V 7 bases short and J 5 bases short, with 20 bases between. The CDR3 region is CASTPGGYAVYGYTF. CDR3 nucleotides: TGTGCCAGCACCCCCGGAGGGTACGCGGTATATGGCTACACCTTC.

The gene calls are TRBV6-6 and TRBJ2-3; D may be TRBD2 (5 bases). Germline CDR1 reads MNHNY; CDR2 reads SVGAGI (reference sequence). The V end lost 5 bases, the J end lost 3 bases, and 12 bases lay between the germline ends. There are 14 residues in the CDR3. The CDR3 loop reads CASSPAGETDTQYF. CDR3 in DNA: TGTGCCAGCAGTCCAGCCGGGGAGACAGATACGCAGTATTTT.

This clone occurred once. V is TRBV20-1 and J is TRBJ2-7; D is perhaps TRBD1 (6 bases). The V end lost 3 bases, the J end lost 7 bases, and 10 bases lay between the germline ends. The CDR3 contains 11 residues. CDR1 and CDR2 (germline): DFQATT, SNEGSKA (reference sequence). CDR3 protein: CSARITGEQYF. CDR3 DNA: TGCAGTGCTAGGATTACAGGGGAGCAGTACTTC.

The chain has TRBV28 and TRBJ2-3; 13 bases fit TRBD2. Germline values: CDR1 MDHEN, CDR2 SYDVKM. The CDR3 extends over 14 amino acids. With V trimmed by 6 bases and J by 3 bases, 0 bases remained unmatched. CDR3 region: CASRLAGGTDTQYF. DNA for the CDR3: TGTGCCAGCAGACTAGCGGGGGGGACAGATACGCAGTATTTT.

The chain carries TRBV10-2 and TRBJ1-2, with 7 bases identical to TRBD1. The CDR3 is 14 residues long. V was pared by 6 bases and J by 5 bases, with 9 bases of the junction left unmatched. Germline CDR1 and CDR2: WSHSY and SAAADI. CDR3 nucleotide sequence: TGCGCCAGCAGACCTGGGACAGACCATTATGGCTACACCTTC. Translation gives CASRPGTDHYGYTF.

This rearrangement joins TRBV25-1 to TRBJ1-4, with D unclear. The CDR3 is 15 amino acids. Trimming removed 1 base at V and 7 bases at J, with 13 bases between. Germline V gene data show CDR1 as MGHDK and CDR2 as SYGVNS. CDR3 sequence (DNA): TGTGCCAGCAGTGAATCGATACAGCCGTTTGAAAAACTGTTTTTT. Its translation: CASSESIQPFEKLFF.

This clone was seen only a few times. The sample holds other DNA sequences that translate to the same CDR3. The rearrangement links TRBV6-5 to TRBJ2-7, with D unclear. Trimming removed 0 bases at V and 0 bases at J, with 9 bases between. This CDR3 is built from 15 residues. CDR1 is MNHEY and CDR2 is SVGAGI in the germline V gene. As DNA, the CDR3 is TGTGCCAGCAGTTACTCGAGAGATCGCTCCTACGAGCAGTACTTC. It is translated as CASSYSRDRSYEQYF.

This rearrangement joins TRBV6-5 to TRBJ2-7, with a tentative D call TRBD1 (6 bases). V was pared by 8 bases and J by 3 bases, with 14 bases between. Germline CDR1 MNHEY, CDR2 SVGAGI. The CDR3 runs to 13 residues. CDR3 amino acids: CASARRGNYEQYF. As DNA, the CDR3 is TGTGCCAGCGCGAGAAGGGGGAACTACGAGCAGTACTTC.

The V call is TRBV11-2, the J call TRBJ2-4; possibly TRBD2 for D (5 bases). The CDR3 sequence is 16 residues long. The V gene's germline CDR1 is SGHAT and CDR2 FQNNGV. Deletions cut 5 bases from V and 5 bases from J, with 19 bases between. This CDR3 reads CASSTRRGSLQNIQYF. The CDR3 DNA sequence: TGTGCCAGCAGCACCAGGCGAGGGAGTCTCCAAAACATTCAGTACTTC.

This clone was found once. CDR3 DNA sequence: TGTGCCAGCAGATACGACAGTGCGGGGTCTGGAAACACCATATATTTT. The encoded protein is CASRYDSAGSGNTIYF. J is TRBJ1-3 and V is TRBV2; D is perhaps TRBD1 (5 bases). V was shortened by 6 bases and J by 1 base, with 16 bases between the two germline ends. Per the germline V gene, CDR1 is SNHLY and CDR2 is FYNNEI. This CDR3 has 16 residues.

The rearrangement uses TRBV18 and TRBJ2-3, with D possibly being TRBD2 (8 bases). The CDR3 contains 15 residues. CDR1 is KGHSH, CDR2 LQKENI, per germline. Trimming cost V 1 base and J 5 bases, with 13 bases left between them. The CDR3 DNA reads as TGTGCCAGCTCACCACAACAGGGGACTAGAGATACGCAGTATTTT. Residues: CASSPQQGTRDTQYF. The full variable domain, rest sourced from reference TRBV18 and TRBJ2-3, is NAGVMQNPRHLVRRRGQEARLRCSPMKGHSHVYWYRQLPEEGLKFMVYLQKENIIDESGMPKERFSAEFPKEGPSILRIQQVVRGDSAAYFCASSPQQGTRDTQYFGPGTRLTVL.

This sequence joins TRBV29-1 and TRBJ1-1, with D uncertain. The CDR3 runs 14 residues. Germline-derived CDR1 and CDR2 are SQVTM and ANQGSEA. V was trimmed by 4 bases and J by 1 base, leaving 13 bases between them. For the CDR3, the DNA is TGCAGCGTTGCGAGGGTACTCTCGAACACTGAAGCTTTCTTT. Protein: CSVARVLSNTEAFF. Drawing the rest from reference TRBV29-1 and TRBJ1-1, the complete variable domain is SAVISQKPSRDICQRGTSLTIQCQVDSQVTMMFWYRQQPGQSLTLIATANQGSEATYESGFVIDKFPISRPNLTFSTLTVSNMSPEDSSIYLCSVARVLSNTEAFFGQGTRLTVV.

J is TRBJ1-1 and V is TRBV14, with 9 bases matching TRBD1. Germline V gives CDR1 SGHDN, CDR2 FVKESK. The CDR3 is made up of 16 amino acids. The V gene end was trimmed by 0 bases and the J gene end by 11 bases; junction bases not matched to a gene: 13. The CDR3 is CASSQEHRTGGARAFF. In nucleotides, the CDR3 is TGTGCCAGCAGCCAAGAGCACCGAACAGGGGGCGCACGGGCTTTCTTT.

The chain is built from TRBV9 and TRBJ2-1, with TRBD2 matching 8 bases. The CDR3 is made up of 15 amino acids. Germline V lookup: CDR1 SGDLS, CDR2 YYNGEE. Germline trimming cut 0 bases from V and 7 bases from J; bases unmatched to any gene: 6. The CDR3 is CASSVVSTGGNEQFF. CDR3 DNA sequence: TGTGCCAGCAGCGTAGTTTCGACGGGAGGGAATGAGCAGTTCTTC.